This paragraph covers one T cell receptor (beta chain) sequence. What it binds is not known. This entry comes from a study of shared clonotypes between healthy human individuals. Study context: Donor composition was a couple of women and three men, aged 18 to 49. Study-wide results and caveats: Generally, naive subsets came out with larger estimated richness than memory subsets.

CDR1 and CDR2 from the germline V gene are MNHEY and SMNVEV (reference sequence). The CDR3 runs 16 residues. V trimming: 3 bases; J trimming: 4 bases; junction bases outside the gene matches: 11. The protocol was immunoSEQ multiplex PCR, while the TCRdb copy is restricted to in-frame clones and leaves out a portion. The repertoire holds over 2 million clones, with 85% to 95% as singletons. Material: naive CD4+ T cells from PBMCs. Subset in this sample: CD45RA+ positively selected. V usage is TRBV27 and J usage is TRBJ1-2; 7 bases are shared with TRBD1. The sequence came from a man younger than 35 in good health. Some clones in this sample may be carry-over from other donors' samples. The CDR3 reads CASSLRAGGGGYGYTF. DNA of the CDR3: TGTGCCAGCAGTTTGAGGGCAGGGGGAGGAGGCTATGGCTACACCTTC.